This T cell receptor (beta chain) came from a study of long-term antiretroviral therapy in people with HIV. Every participant gave one or more pre-ART and two or more post-ART PBMC samples. The germline V and J ends were trimmed by 2 bases and 2 bases, with 13 bases remaining between them. The CDR3 extends over 15 amino acids. CDR1 and CDR2 from the germline V gene are SGHRS and YFSETQ. The run of the v3.0 immunoSEQ assay was at survey level. The repertoire was sequenced with immunoSEQ multiplex PCR; TCRdb's copy has only in-frame clones and lacks some. The sample consists of 25,000 to 35,000 clones, about 86% of them appearing once.

The TCR was taken from a woman in her twenties or thirties with HIV. This chain links TRBV5-1 with TRBJ1-1, with D tentatively TRBD1 (6 bases). Sequencing was performed on unsorted PBMCs, taken 0.8 years after starting antiretroviral therapy. CDR3 loop: CASSFSGALNTEAFF. For the CDR3, the DNA is TGCGCCAGCAGCTTCTCAGGGGCGCTAAACACTGAAGCTTTCTTT. Drawing the rest from reference TRBV5-1 and TRBJ1-1, the complete variable domain is KAGVTQTPRYLIKTRGQQVTLSCSPISGHRSVSWYQQTPGQGLQFLFEYFSETQRNKGNFPGRFSGRQFSNSRSEMNVSTLELGDSALYLCASSFSGALNTEAFFGQGTRLTVV.